One sample yielded the 8 T cell receptor beta chains listed below, sequenced in a study of blood T cell repertoires in COVID-19. Measured with immunoSEQ multiplex PCR; TCRdb has only the in-frame clones, and not every one. The sample has around 190,000 clones; 65% to 90% are singletons. The sequenced sample was peripheral blood. These receptors all come from a human donor in a cohort sampled during active COVID-19.

This sequence joins TRBV19 and TRBJ2-1; TRBD2 is a possible D gene (6 bases). CDR1 LNHDA and CDR2 SQIVND come from the germline V gene (reference sequence). This CDR3 has 14 amino acids. Trimming took 1 base from V and 6 from J, leaving 10 bases between them. In DNA, the CDR3 is TGTGCCAGTAGTATAGCGGGAGAAGGCAATGAGCAGTTCTTC. This encodes CASSIAGEGNEQFF.

The CDR3 DNA reads TGTGCCAGCACCGCGGGGACCGGGGAGCTGTTTTTT. It encodes CASTAGTGELFF. This rearrangement joins TRBV2 to TRBJ2-2; possibly TRBD2 for D (6 bases). This CDR3 contains 12 residues. With 7 bases removed from V and 5 bases from J, the gap between germline ends came to 8 bases. The germline V gene has CDR1 SNHLY and CDR2 FYNNEI.

The chain has TRBV4-1 and TRBJ2-3; TRBD2 matches 9 bases. The CDR3 has 15 amino acids. J gave up 5 bases and V 9 bases, and 12 bases lay outside the gene matches. CDR1 is MGHRA, CDR2 YSYEKL, per germline. The CDR3 here is CASTVLAGLVDTQYF. For the CDR3, the DNA is TGCGCCAGTACGGTCCTAGCGGGATTGGTAGATACGCAGTATTTT.

In its sample, this clone was seen a few times. The V and J genes are TRBV3-1 (or the pseudogene TRBV3-2) and TRBJ2-7; TRBD1 is a possible D gene (7 bases). Germline-derived CDR1 and CDR2 are LGHDT and YNNKEL (reference sequence). The CDR3 extends over 12 amino acids. The V end lost 4 bases, the J end lost 7 bases, and 11 bases lay between the germline ends. The DNA of the CDR3 is TGTGCCAGCAGCCCCTCAGGGGGGGAGCAGTACTTC. It translates to CASSPSGGEQYF.

This sequence joins TRBV10-3 and TRBJ1-2; no clear D gene. The ends were cut back, 5 bases at V and 0 bases at J, with 10 bases in the middle. CDR1 and CDR2 (germline): ENHRY, SYGVKD. The CDR3 totals 14 residues. The CDR3 DNA is TGTGCCATCAGTCGTGATAGAGCTAACTATGGCTACACCTTC. Encoded protein: CAISRDRANYGYTF.

This clone was counted a few times. The chain is built from TRBV7-2 and TRBJ2-2; the match to TRBD2 covers 7 bases. V lost 1 base and J lost 0; bases outside the gene matches: 5. Germline CDR1 SGHTA, CDR2 FQGNSA. The CDR3 loop spans 17 amino acids. In nucleotides, the CDR3 is TGTGCCAGCAGCTTAGTCCTAGCGGCTTCGAACACCGGGGAGCTGTTTTTT. This gives the protein CASSLVLAASNTGELFF.

V and J are TRBV21-1 and TRBJ2-7; TRBD2, as called in the table, went unchecked against the DNA. TRBV21-1 represents a pseudogene. The CDR3 contains 15 residues. The CDR3 loop is CASTPLTGFSYEQYF. The CDR3 coding sequence is TGTGCCAGCACCCCCTTAACGGGTTTCTCCTACGAGCAGTACTTC.

The rearrangement uses TRBV30 and TRBJ2-1, with a possible D match to TRBD1 (6 bases). The length of the CDR3 is 14 residues. V dropped 5 bases and J dropped 0 bases, with 11 bases sitting between them. Germline V CDR1 and CDR2: GTSNPN, SVGIG (reference sequence). CDR3 amino acids: CAWEQGFSYNEQFF. The CDR3 DNA follows: TGTGCCTGGGAACAGGGTTTCTCCTACAATGAGCAGTTCTTC.